The 8 T cell receptor beta chains below all came from one sample that was sequenced in a study of T cell changes during pregnancy in multiple sclerosis (dated by TCRdb to the late 2010s). Receptor libraries were prepared by the immunoSEQ multiplex PCR assay. Held by TCRdb, this immuneACCESS table contains in-frame sequences only and omits some clones. Under half of the omission traces to an unresolved V gene where checked; the cause of the rest is unknown. The sample table records about 42,000 clones; approximately 90% of these occur just once. The ten largest clonotypes hold more than 0.9% of the sample. Sequences were derived from CD4+ T cells from peripheral blood mononuclear cells, sampled in the second trimester of pregnancy. The receptors were gathered from a female donor with multiple sclerosis, enrolled in a pregnancy study.

V usage is TRBV7-2 and J usage is TRBJ2-5; 8 nucleotides align to TRBD1. The CDR3 consists of 14 residues. Trimming at V came to 4 bases and at J to 4 bases, leaving 5 bases not matched to a gene. Germline CDR1 is SGHTA and CDR2 is FQGNSA. CDR3 coding DNA: TGTGCCAGCAGCTCGAGGACAGGGACAGAGACCCAGTACTTC. Its protein is CASSSRTGTETQYF. Full variable domain (missing parts from reference TRBV7-2 and TRBJ2-5): GAGVSQSPSNKVTEKGKDVELRCDPISGHTALYWYRQSLGQGLEFLIYFQGNSAPDKSGLPSDRFSAERTGGSVSTLTIQRTQQEDSAVYLCASSSRTGTETQYFGPGTRLLVL.

The rearrangement joins TRBV6-1 to TRBJ1-2; D ambiguous. The CDR3 loop spans 15 amino acids. CDR1 and CDR2 (germline): MNHNS, SASEGT. V was pared by 4 bases and J by 6 bases, with 18 bases between. CDR3 in DNA: TGTGCCAGCAGTGCCTCCTTTACTCCTGCGAATGGCTACACCTTC. Translating it yields CASSASFTPANGYTF.

The rearrangement links TRBV6-4 to TRBJ2-3, with 9 nucleotides matching TRBD2. CDR3 length: 18 amino acids. Germline values: CDR1 MRHNA, CDR2 SNTAGT. Germline trimming cut 0 bases from V and 0 bases from J; bases unmatched to any gene: 7. This CDR3 is CASSDSVTSGWSTDTQYF. CDR3 nucleotides: TGTGCCAGCAGTGACTCGGTGACTAGCGGATGGAGCACAGATACGCAGTATTTT.

The chain recombines TRBV25-1 with TRBJ2-5; 7 positions match TRBD1. Germline assignment: CDR1 MGHDK and CDR2 SYGVNS. This CDR3 is 16 amino acids long. V was pared by 3 bases and J by 5 bases, with 12 bases of the junction left unmatched. The CDR3 region has the DNA TGTGCCAGCAGTGATCCTAAACGGGACAGTACGGAGACCCAGTACTTC. Protein sequence: CASSDPKRDSTETQYF.

This rearrangement joins TRBV11-3 to TRBJ2-1; 10 bases line up with TRBD2. This CDR3 has 15 amino acids. V shed 1 base, J shed 10 bases, and the junction held 7 bases outside the gene matches. Germline V gives CDR1 SGHNT, CDR2 YENEEA. CDR3 bases: TGTGCCAGCAGCTTAGTGGCTAGCGGGAGTGGGGAGCAGTTCTTC. The encoded protein is CASSLVASGSGEQFF.

The rearrangement joins TRBV19 to TRBJ2-5; 12 nucleotides match TRBD2. V shed 5 bases, J shed 5 bases, and the junction held 3 bases outside the gene matches. The CDR3 has 14 amino acids. Per the germline V gene, CDR1 is LNHDA and CDR2 is SQIVND (reference sequence). CDR3 coding DNA: TGTGCCAGTAGTCTAGCGGGAGGGGGTGAGACCCAGTACTTC. It encodes CASSLAGGGETQYF.

The chain combines TRBV30 with TRBJ2-7; D might be TRBD1 (6 bases). V lost 4 bases, J lost 4 bases, and 17 bases lay in between. The CDR3 contains 14 residues. Per germline, CDR1 GTSNPN and CDR2 SVGIG (reference sequence). This CDR3 is CAWKSSGVRYEQYF. CDR3 coding DNA: TGTGCCTGGAAATCGTCAGGGGTGAGGTACGAGCAGTACTTC.

The chain has TRBV6-6 and TRBJ1-3; TRBD1 might be the D (5 bases). The V end was cut by 4 bases, the J end by 0 bases, with 7 bases between. The CDR3 length is 14 residues. Germline loops: CDR1 MNHNY, CDR2 SVGAGI (reference sequence). The CDR3: CASSLTVSGNTIYF. The CDR3, as DNA: TGTGCCAGCAGTTTGACAGTCTCTGGAAACACCATATATTTT.